This TCR beta chain was profiled in a study of T cells in Graves' hyperthyroidism and ophthalmopathy. Whole-study findings and limits: The majority of expanded thyroid clonotypes above 0.001 also appeared in blood.

In its sample, this clonotype was seen many times. The antigen remains unidentified. Newly diagnosed hyperthyroidism patients aged 18 to 65 years had disease lasting under 2 months. This CDR3 comprises 16 residues. Trimming removed 4 bases at V and 5 bases at J, with 20 bases between. The V gene's germline CDR1 is MNHEY and CDR2 SVGAGI. RNA transcripts provided the source from which TCR beta CDR3 regions were amplified. HTBI primers were used for first-round RT-PCR of the TCR CDR3. MiXCR, applied by TCRdb to the multiplex PCR reads, yields one record per CDR3 protein. The sample includes approximately 380,000 distinct CDR3 sequences, 15% to 20% of them seen just once.

This sequence originates from a woman aged 18-30 years with Graves' hyperthyroidism. The specimen was blood. This chain connects TRBV6-5 to TRBJ2-5; no definite D call. The CDR3: CASSSPTDLTLETQYF. CDR3 DNA sequence: TGTGCCAGCAGTTCCCCAACGGACCTTACCCTGGAGACCCAGTACTTC.